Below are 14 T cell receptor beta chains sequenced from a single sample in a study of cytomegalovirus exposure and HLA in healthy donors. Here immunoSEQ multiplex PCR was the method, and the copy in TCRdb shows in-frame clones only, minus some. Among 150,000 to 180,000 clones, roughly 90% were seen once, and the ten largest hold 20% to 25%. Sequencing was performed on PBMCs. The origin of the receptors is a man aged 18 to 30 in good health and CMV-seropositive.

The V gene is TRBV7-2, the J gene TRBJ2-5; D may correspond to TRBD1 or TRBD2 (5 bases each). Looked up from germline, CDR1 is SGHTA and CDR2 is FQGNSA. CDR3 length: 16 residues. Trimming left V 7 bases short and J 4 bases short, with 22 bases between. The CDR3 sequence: CASTLAGSTGRETQYF. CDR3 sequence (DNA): TGTGCCAGCACCCTAGCAGGGAGTACCGGTCGAGAGACCCAGTACTTC.

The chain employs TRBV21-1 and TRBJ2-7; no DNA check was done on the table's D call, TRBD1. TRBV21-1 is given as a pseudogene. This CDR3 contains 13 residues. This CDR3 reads CASWGRSSYEQYF. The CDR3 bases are TGTGCCAGCTGGGGCAGGAGCTCCTACGAGCAGTACTTC.

As DNA, the CDR3 is TGCGCCAGCAGCCGATCATGGTCAGGGGCGTCCTACGAGCAGTACTTC. Protein: CASSRSWSGASYEQYF. This chain connects TRBV4-3 to TRBJ2-7; D is possibly TRBD1 (6 bases). Germline V gene lookup returns CDR1 LGHNA and CDR2 YSLEER. This CDR3 has 16 amino acids. The V gene lost 4 bases and the J gene lost 1 base, with 17 bases spanning the gap.

CDR3 sequence reads: CASSRGSGEQYF. The CDR3 DNA is TGTGCCAGCAGCAGGGGGAGCGGCGAGCAGTACTTC. The rearrangement joins TRBV6-5 to TRBJ2-7, with TRBD1 matching 7 bases. V shed 6 bases, J shed 6 bases, and the junction held 5 bases outside the gene matches. Germline lookup yields CDR1 MNHEY and CDR2 SVGAGI. This CDR3 is built from 12 residues.

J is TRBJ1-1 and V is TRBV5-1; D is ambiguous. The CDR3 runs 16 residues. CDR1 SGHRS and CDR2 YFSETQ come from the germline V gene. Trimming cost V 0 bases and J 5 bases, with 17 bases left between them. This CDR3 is CASSLVTSSLGTEAFF. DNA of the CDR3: TGCGCCAGCAGCTTGGTGACCAGTTCCCTCGGGACTGAAGCTTTCTTT.

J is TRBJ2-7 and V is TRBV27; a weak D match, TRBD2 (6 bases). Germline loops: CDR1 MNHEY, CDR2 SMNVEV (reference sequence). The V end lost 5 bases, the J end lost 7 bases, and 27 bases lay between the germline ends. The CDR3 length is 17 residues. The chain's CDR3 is CASSPTSPGLAAGEQYF. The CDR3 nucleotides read TGTGCCAGCAGTCCGACCTCTCCGGGACTCGCTGCTGGGGAGCAGTACTTC.

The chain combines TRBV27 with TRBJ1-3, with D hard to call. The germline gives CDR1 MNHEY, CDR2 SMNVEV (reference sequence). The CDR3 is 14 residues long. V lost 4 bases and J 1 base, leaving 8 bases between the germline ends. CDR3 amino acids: CASSSEASGNTIYF. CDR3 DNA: TGTGCCAGCAGTTCCGAGGCATCTGGAAACACCATATATTTT.

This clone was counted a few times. This CDR3 is CASSIGASGTAYEQYF. The DNA of the CDR3 is TGTGCCAGTAGTATAGGGGCTAGCGGGACCGCCTACGAGCAGTACTTC. V gene TRBV19 combines with J gene TRBJ2-7, with 9 positions matching TRBD2. The CDR3 runs 16 residues. The germline CDR1 and CDR2 sequences are LNHDA and SQIVND (reference sequence). Germline trimming cut 1 base from V and 2 bases from J; bases unmatched to any gene: 6.

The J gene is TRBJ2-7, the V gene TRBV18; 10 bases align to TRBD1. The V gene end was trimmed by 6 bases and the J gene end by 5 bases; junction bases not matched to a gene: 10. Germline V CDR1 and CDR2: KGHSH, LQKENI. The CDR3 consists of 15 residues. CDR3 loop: CASSPRGQGLHEQYF. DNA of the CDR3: TGTGCCAGCTCCCCAAGGGGACAGGGGTTACACGAGCAGTACTTC.

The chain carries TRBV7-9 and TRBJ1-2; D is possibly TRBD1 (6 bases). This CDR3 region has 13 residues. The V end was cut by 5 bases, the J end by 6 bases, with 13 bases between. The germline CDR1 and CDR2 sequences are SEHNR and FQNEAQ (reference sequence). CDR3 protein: CASSIQGSDGYTF. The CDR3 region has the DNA TGTGCCAGCAGCATACAGGGTTCGGATGGCTACACCTTC.

The chain's CDR3 is CASSFPGGGTGELFF. CDR3 sequence (DNA): TGCGCCAGCAGCTTCCCGGGGGGCGGGACCGGGGAGCTGTTTTTT. The rearrangement links TRBV5-1 to TRBJ2-2, with a possible D match to TRBD2 (7 bases). Germline assignment: CDR1 SGHRS and CDR2 YFSETQ. Trimming pared 2 bases from V and 5 bases from J, leaving 13 bases between. This CDR3 has 15 amino acids.

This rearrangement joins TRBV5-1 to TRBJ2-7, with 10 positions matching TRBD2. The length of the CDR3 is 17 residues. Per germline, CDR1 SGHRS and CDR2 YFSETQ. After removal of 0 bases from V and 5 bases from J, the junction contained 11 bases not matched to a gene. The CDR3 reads CASSLVLAGDGRHEQYF. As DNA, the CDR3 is TGCGCCAGCAGCTTGGTGCTAGCGGGAGACGGGCGCCACGAGCAGTACTTC.

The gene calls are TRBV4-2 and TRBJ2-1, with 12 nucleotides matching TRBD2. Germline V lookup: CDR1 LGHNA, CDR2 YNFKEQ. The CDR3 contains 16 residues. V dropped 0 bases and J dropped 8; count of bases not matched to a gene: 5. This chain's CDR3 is CASSQDVLAGGHEQFF. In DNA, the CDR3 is TGTGCCAGCAGCCAAGATGTCCTAGCGGGAGGGCATGAGCAGTTCTTC.

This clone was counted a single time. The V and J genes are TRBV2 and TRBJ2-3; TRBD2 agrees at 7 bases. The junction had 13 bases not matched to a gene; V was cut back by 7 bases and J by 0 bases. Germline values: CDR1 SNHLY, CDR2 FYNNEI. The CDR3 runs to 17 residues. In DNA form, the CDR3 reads TGTGCCAGCACGCCCCAGGAAGCGGGGCCCAGCACAGATACGCAGTATTTT. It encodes CASTPQEAGPSTDTQYF.